This T cell receptor (beta chain) was recorded in a study of control samples from healthy donors and cancer patients. Data came from immunoSEQ multiplex PCR; TCRdb stores just in-frame clones and leaves some out. Counted here are under 80,000 clones, about 94% occurring once; the ten biggest clones make up 2.8%. Germline assignment: CDR1 LNHNV and CDR2 YYDKDF (reference sequence). This CDR3 contains 13 residues. Trimming took off 6 bases at V and 4 bases at J, with 9 bases between the two ends. The sample taken for sequencing was blood. The J gene is TRBJ1-4, the V gene TRBV15, with D tentatively TRBD1 (5 bases). This clonotype originated in a woman in her twenties or thirties in good health. In nucleotides, the CDR3 is TGTGCCACCAGGACAGCCGATAATGAAAAACTGTTTTTT. Its protein product is CATRTADNEKLFF.